This entry lists 11 T cell receptor beta chains sequenced from one sample in a study of blood T cell repertoires in COVID-19. Method: immunoSEQ multiplex PCR; TCRdb's copy keeps in-frame clones and lacks some. This sample has about 430,000 clones, with approximately 91% found just once. The source material was PBMCs or T cells enriched from blood (not recorded which). The receptors were sampled from a woman aged 18 to 35 who had been exposed to COVID-19.

The rearrangement uses TRBV6-5 and TRBJ1-4; 10 bases are shared with TRBD1. The CDR3 totals 15 residues. The V and J ends lost 6 bases and 7 bases, in that order; junction bases with no gene match: 8. Germline CDR1 and CDR2: MNHEY and SVGAGI. The chain's CDR3 is CASRHPGQGFEKLFF. Here the CDR3 DNA reads TGTGCCAGCAGACACCCGGGACAGGGGTTTGAAAAACTGTTTTTT.

This chain connects TRBV19 to TRBJ2-1; possibly TRBD2 for D (5 bases). The CDR3 runs to 15 residues. V was cut by 6 bases and J by 4 bases, with 16 bases left in between. The germline V gene encodes CDR1 LNHDA and CDR2 SQIVND (reference sequence). The CDR3 reads CASRPLEAHYNEQFF. The CDR3, as DNA: TGTGCCAGTAGACCACTAGAGGCTCATTACAATGAGCAGTTCTTC.

V usage is TRBV28 and J usage is TRBJ1-3; a weak D match, TRBD1 (6 bases). Per the germline V gene, CDR1 is MDHEN and CDR2 is SYDVKM. With 6 bases removed from V and 1 base from J, the gap between germline ends came to 10 bases. The CDR3 has 14 residues. The DNA of the CDR3 is TGTGCCAGCAGACCCCAGGGGTCTGGAAACACCATATATTTT. Its translation: CASRPQGSGNTIYF.

This chain joins TRBV6-5 and TRBJ1-5; 9 bases fit TRBD1. This CDR3 is built from 14 residues. Germline CDR1 and CDR2: MNHEY and SVGAGI. V lost 8 bases, J lost 2 bases, and 4 bases stayed unmatched. CDR3 sequence: CASGRQGGNQPQHF. In nucleotides, the CDR3 is TGTGCCAGCGGGAGACAGGGGGGCAATCAGCCCCAGCATTTT.

The chain combines TRBV7-9 with TRBJ2-1, with 11 bases fitting TRBD2. CDR1 is SEHNR, CDR2 FQNEAQ, per germline (reference sequence). The CDR3 length is 14 residues. V trimming: 5 bases; J trimming: 6 bases; junction bases outside the gene matches: 3. The CDR3 protein is CASSRLAGSNEQFF. The CDR3 nucleotides are TGTGCCAGCAGCCGACTAGCGGGGTCCAATGAGCAGTTCTTC.

The chain employs TRBV6-6 and TRBJ2-7; 9 bases match TRBD1. This CDR3 contains 14 residues. The V and J ends lost 6 bases and 5 bases, in that order; junction bases with no gene match: 8. The germline CDR1 and CDR2 sequences are MNHNY and SVGAGI (reference sequence). In DNA, the CDR3 is TGTGCCAGCAGGAGGGACAGGGACCCAAACGAGCAGTACTTC. Encoded protein: CASRRDRDPNEQYF.

The chain joins TRBV30 to TRBJ1-1; TRBD1 matches 8 bases. CDR1 GTSNPN and CDR2 SVGIG come from the germline V gene (reference sequence). Trimming took 2 bases from V and 1 from J; bases not matched to a gene: 3. The CDR3 spans 14 residues. The DNA of the CDR3 is TGTGCCTGGAGTTGGGGACAGGAGAACACTGAAGCTTTCTTT. Residues: CAWSWGQENTEAFF.

This chain connects TRBV5-5 to TRBJ2-2; possibly TRBD2 for D (7 bases). The CDR3 has 16 amino acids. Germline lookup yields CDR1 SGHKS and CDR2 YYEKEE (reference sequence). Trimming stripped 1 base from V and 6 bases from J, with 16 bases between. The CDR3 region has the DNA TGTGCCAGCAGCTTGTACGGGGGCGGGGGCCCCGGGGAGCTGTTTTTT. It is translated as CASSLYGGGGPGELFF.

The chain has TRBV6-1 and TRBJ1-2; 7 nucleotides agree with TRBD1. J gave up 5 bases and V 2 bases, and 8 bases lay outside the gene matches. The CDR3 has 15 residues. Germline assignment: CDR1 MNHNS and CDR2 SASEGT. The CDR3 nucleotides are TGTGCCAGCAGTGAATATGGACAGGCCCTTTATGGCTACACCTTC. It translates to CASSEYGQALYGYTF.

V gene TRBV28 combines with J gene TRBJ2-7; 7 positions match TRBD2. The CDR3 has 11 amino acids. In germline, CDR1 is MDHEN, CDR2 SYDVKM. V lost 6 bases and J lost 13; bases outside the gene matches: 9. CDR3 DNA sequence: TGTGCCAGCAGCTCCGGACTAGACTTTTACTTC. Protein: CASSSGLDFYF. Supplemented by reference TRBV28 and TRBJ2-7, the full variable domain reads DVKVTQSSRYLVKRTGEKVFLECVQDMDHENMFWYRQDPGLGLRLIYFSYDVKMKEKGDIPEGYSVSREKKERFSLILESASTNQTSMYLCASSSGLDFYFGPGTRLTVT.

V is TRBV19 and J is TRBJ1-1; 7 positions agree with TRBD1. Per germline, CDR1 LNHDA and CDR2 SQIVND (reference sequence). The CDR3 is 14 amino acids. V lost 6 bases and J lost 5; bases outside the gene matches: 9. The DNA of the CDR3 is TGTGCCAGTAGCCGCAGGGGGGACGGTACTGAAGCTTTCTTT. Its translation is CASSRRGDGTEAFF.